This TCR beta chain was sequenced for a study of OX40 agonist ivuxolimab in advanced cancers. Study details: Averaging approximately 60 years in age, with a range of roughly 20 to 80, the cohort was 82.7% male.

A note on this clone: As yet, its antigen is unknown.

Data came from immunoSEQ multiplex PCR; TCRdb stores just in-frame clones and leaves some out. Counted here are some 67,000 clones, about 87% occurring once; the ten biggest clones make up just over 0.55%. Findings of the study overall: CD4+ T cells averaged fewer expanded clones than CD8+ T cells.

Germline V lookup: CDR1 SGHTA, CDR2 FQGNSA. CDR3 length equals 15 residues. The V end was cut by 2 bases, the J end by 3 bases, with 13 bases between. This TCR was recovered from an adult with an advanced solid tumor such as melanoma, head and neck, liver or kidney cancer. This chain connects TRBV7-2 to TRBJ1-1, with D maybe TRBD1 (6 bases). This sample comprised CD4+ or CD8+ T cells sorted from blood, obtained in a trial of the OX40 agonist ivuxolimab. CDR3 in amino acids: CASSLSEGGYTEAFF. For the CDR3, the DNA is TGTGCCAGCAGCTTATCCGAGGGGGGCTACACTGAAGCTTTCTTT.